Below, one T cell receptor beta chain is given with its context. In this sample, this clone turned up once. Its specific antigen is unknown. One base away there is no much larger clone; base qualities are not given. The data stem from a study of PD-L1 blockade in urothelial cancer (TCRdb year 2017). Study-wide context: All patients started therapy in about 2014 and received atezolizumab 1,200 mg intravenously every 3 weeks. About nine tenths of the roughly 29 patients were identified as males with urothelial cancer of bladder origin, and a prior smoking history was reported by 18 of 29 patients. Patients had an ECOG performance status of 0 or 1 and had received between 0 and 3 prior chemotherapy regimens. Blood samples were analyzed 3 weeks after the start of treatment (second dose) and 6 weeks after the start of treatment. Blood samples gave a median of about 140,000 T cells and 80,000 to 95,000 unique TCRs, with a median clonality of approximately 0.08. Somatic, immune and clinical correlates of response to PD-L1 blockade with atezolizumab in urothelial cancer were the focus of an exploratory multi-omic analysis. Pretreatment tumor samples, along with matched peripheral blood collected serially before and after atezolizumab treatment, underwent TCR sequencing. Durable clinical benefit meant progression-free survival longer than 6 months, and TCR features were also tested against progression-free and overall survival. In the same patients, whole exome sequencing and RNA sequencing of pretreatment tumors were performed in addition to TCR sequencing. Durable clinical benefit was achieved by nine patients and was not achieved by 20 patients. Twenty-nine patients had pretreatment blood TCR-seq, about 24 had at least one posttreatment blood collection, and about 24 had tumor TCR-seq.

Study-level results and caveats: Among patients with durable benefit, tumor-associated TCR clones showed greater expansion in peripheral blood 3 weeks after treatment started (n ≈ 23, p = 0.022). Improved progression-free and overall survival was associated with having pretreatment peripheral blood TCR clonality below the median. Because the sample size was small (n of about 29) and many exploratory analyses were performed, the results are intended to be hypothesis-generating.

Taken from the germline V gene (reference sequence), the CDR1 and CDR2 loops are MNHNY and SVGAGI. The CDR3 covers 15 residues, taking in both the cysteine and the phenylalanine. The CDR3 DNA has 45 bases and is translated from base 1. Clipping removes 2 bases from V and 4 bases from J, with 4 as the unmatched junction base count. To estimate absolute template abundance from read counts, synthetic TCR analog templates were spiked into each PCR. The immunoSEQ assay used bias-controlled V and J gene primers to amplify TCRbeta CDR3 regions from genomic DNA. Sequencing of rearranged TCRbeta segments was done at approximately 20X coverage. From the authors' description of their analysis: Sequencing errors were corrected by clustering and CDR3s were annotated against IMGT to assign V, D and J genes. Out-of-frame and stop-codon sequences were excluded, and only productive TCRbeta rearrangements were used in downstream analyses. Clonality was calculated as one minus the Shannon entropy normalized by the log of the number of unique productive sequences. Clones differing between time points or between blood and tumor were identified by Fisher's exact test with Benjamini-Hochberg correction at adjusted p below 0.01. TCRdb mirrors the immuneACCESS table, restricted to in-frame sequences. Some clones are absent from its copies; in checked studies, under half trace to an unresolved V gene, and the reason for the others is unknown. The D gene and trimming were derived from the DNA, and the V and J assignments and clone size from that table. This sample has 49,000 or so clones in its table, and 60% to 85% of those were observed once. The ten largest make up 10% of the sample.

The time point label here, explained by the study, means: pretreatment peripheral blood. The cohort comprised more than 25 patients with locally advanced or metastatic urothelial carcinoma treated at Memorial Sloan Kettering on a trial protocol. Peripheral blood mononuclear cells were collected pretreatment and during treatment, with between 1 and 8 total time points obtained per patient. The Qiagen DNeasy Blood extraction kit was used to purify genomic DNA from total PBMCs and tumor samples. PBMCs were collected pretreatment and during treatment, and were isolated and stored as previously described.

This chain joins TRBV6-6 to TRBJ2-1; TRBD2 fits 8 bases in the junction. Source: PBMCs, taken around atezolizumab (anti-PD-L1) treatment. The origin of this receptor is a man aged 65-85 years with urothelial cancer. In nucleotides, the sequence is TGTGCCAGCAGTTACGGTAGCGGGGTTTACAATGAGCAGTTCTTC. Protein translation: CASSYGSGVYNEQFF.